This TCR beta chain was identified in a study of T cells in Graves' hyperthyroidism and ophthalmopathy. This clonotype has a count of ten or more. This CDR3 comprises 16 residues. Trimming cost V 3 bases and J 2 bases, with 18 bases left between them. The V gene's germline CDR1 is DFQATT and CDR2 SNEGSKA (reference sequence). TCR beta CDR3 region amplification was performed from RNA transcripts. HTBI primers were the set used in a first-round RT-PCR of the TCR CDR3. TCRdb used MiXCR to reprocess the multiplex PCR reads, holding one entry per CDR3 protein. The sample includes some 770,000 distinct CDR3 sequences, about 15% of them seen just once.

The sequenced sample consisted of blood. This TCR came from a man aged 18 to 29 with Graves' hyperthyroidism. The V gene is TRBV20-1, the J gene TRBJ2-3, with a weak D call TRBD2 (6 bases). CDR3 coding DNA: TGCAGTGCTAGGGGTGGGGCTAGCGAGAACACAGATACGCAGTATTTT. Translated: CSARGGASENTDTQYF.